The TCR beta chain under discussion was sequenced for a study of control samples from healthy donors and cancer patients. Sequencing used immunoSEQ multiplex PCR; TCRdb keeps in-frame clones, though not all of them. This table has 100,000 to 150,000 clones, more than 75% appearing once. Sequencing used blood. The TCR was taken from a man between 18 and 29 years old in good health.

This CDR3 reads CASKLTTGGGSRQFF. In DNA form, the CDR3 reads TGTGCCAGCAAACTCACCACGGGGGGCGGGAGTCGGCAGTTCTTC. This rearrangement joins TRBV28 to TRBJ2-1; the D gene is possibly TRBD2 (7 bases). Germline V gene data show CDR1 as MDHEN and CDR2 as SYDVKM. V shed 7 bases and J shed 12 bases, with 25 bases lying between them. The CDR3 runs 15 residues.